This T cell receptor beta chain was identified in a study of blood T cell repertoires in COVID-19. Per the authors' pipeline: Estimated nucleated cell counts came from reference gene primer amplification. TCRdb's table, derived via immunoSEQ multiplex PCR, lists solely in-frame clones and lacks some. The V and J calls and the clone size are those of that table, but D and trimming were determined from the DNA. The data contain roughly 180,000 clones, approximately 88% of them seen just once; the ten biggest clones take up about 3.9%. Germline CDR1 reads MNHEY; CDR2 reads SMNVEV (reference sequence). The V and J ends lost 5 bases and 7 bases, in that order; junction bases with no gene match: 8. The CDR3 is 13 amino acids.

The TCR sequence derives from a woman aged 25 to 39 with acute or convalescent COVID-19. Input material: peripheral blood. The V and J genes are TRBV27 and TRBJ2-7; TRBD1 aligns across 7 bases. CDR3 bases: TGTGCCAGCAGTATCGGGACAGTGAGTGAGCAGTACTTC. Amino acids: CASSIGTVSEQYF.